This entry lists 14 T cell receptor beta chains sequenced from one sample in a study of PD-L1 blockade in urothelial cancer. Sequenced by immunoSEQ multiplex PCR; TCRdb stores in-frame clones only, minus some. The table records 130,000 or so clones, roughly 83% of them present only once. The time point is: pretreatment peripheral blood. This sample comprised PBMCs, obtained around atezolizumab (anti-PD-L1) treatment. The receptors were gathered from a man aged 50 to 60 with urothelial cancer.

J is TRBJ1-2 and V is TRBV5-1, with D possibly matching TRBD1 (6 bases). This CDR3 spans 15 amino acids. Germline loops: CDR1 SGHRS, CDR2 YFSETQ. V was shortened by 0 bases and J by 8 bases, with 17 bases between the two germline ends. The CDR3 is CASSLAEGPTGGYTF. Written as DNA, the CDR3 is TGCGCCAGCAGCTTGGCCGAGGGCCCTACAGGGGGCTACACCTTC.

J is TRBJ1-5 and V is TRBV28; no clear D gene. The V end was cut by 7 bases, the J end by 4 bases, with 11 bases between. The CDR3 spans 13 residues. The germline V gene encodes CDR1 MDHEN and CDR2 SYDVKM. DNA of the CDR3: TGTGCCAGCACGGGGTCGGTTAATCAGCCCCAGCATTTT. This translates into CASTGSVNQPQHF.

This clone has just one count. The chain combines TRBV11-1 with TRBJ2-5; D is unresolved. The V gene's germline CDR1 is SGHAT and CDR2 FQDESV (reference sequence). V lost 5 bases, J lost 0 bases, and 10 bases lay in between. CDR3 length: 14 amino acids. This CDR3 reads CASSPYTHQETQYF. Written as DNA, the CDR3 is TGTGCCAGCAGCCCGTACACACACCAAGAGACCCAGTACTTC.

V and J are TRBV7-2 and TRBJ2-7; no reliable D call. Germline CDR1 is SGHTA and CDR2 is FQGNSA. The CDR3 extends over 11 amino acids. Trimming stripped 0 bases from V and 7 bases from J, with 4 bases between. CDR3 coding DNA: TGTGCCAGCAGCTTAGCGCGGGAGCAGTACTTC. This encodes CASSLAREQYF.

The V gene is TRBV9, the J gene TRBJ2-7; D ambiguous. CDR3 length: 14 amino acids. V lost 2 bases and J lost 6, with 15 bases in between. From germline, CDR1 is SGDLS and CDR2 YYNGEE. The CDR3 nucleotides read TGTGCCAGCAGCGTGGGTTTGGGCTTTGGCGAGCAGTACTTC. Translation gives CASSVGLGFGEQYF.

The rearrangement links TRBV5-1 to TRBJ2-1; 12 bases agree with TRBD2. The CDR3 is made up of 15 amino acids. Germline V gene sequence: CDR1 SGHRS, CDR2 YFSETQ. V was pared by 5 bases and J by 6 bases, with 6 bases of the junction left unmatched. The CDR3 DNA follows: TGCGCCAGCAGTCGAGGGACTAGCGGGTTCAATGAGCAGTTCTTC. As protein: CASSRGTSGFNEQFF.

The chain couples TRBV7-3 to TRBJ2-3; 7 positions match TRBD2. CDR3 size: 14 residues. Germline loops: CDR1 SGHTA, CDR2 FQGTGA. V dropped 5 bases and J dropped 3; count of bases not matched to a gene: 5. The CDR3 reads CASSPAGKTDTQYF. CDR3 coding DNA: TGTGCCAGCAGCCCAGCGGGAAAGACAGATACGCAGTATTTT.

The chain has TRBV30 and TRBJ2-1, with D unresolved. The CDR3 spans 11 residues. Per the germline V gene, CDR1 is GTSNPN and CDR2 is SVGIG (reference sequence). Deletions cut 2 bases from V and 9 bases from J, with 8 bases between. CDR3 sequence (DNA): TGTGCCTGGAGTAGCAACCCTGAGCAGTTCTTC. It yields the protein CAWSSNPEQFF.

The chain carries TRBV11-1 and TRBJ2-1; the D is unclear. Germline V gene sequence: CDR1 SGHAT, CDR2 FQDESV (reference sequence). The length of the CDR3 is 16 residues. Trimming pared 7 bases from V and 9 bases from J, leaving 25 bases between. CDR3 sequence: CASTNVTYPRNFEQFF. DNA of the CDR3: TGTGCCAGCACCAATGTGACCTACCCCAGGAACTTTGAGCAGTTCTTC. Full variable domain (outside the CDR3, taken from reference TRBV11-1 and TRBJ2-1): EAEVAQSPRYKITEKSQAVAFWCDPISGHATLYWYRQILGQGPELLVQFQDESVVDDSQLPKDRFSAERLKGVDSTLKIQPAELGDSAMYLCASTNVTYPRNFEQFFGPGTRLTVL.

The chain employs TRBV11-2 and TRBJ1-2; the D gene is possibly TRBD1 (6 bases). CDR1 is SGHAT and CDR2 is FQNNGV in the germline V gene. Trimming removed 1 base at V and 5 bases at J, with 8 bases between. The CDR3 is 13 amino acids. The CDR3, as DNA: TGTGCCAGCAGCTTAGGGACAGCTTATGGCTACACCTTC. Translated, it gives CASSLGTAYGYTF.

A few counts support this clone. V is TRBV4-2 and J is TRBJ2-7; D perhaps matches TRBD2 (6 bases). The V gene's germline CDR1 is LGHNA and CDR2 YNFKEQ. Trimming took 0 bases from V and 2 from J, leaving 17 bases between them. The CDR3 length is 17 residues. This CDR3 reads CASSQEGPGEGPYEQYF. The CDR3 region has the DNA TGTGCCAGCAGCCAAGAAGGCCCGGGAGAGGGTCCCTACGAGCAGTACTTC.

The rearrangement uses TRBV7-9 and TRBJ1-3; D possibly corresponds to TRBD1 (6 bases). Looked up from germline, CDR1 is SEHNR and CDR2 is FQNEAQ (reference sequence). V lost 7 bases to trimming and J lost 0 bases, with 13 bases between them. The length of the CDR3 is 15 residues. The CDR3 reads CASTLGGLSGNTIYF. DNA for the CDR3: TGTGCCAGCACCCTGGGGGGGCTCTCTGGAAACACCATATATTTT.

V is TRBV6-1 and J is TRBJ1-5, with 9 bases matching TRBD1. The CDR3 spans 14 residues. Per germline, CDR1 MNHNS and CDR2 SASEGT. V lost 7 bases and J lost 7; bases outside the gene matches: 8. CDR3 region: CASIYRGLGQPQHF. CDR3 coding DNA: TGTGCCAGCATTTACAGGGGGCTCGGCCAGCCCCAGCATTTT.

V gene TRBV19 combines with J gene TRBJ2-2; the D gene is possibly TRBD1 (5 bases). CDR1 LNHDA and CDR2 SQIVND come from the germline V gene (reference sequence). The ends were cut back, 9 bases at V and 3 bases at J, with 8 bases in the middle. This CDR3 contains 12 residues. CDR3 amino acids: CASRQYTGELFF. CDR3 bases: TGTGCCAGCCGACAGTACACCGGGGAGCTGTTTTTT.